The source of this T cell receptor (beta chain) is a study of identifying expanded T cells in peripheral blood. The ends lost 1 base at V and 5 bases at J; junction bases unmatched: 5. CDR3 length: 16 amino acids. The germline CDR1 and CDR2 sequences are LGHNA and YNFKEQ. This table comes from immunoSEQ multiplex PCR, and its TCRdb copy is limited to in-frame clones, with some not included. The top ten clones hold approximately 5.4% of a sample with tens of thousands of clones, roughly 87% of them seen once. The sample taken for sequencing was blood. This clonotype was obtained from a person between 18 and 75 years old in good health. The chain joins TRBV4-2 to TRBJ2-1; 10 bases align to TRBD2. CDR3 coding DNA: TGTGCCAGCAGCCAAGTAGCGGGGGGAACCAACAATGAGCAGTTCTTC. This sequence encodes CASSQVAGGTNNEQFF.